The rows below give T cell receptor beta chains drawn from one sample of a study of T cell responses to AZD1222 COVID-19 vaccine. Method: immunoSEQ multiplex PCR; TCRdb's copy keeps in-frame clones and lacks some. The table records over 150,000 clones, 75% to 90% of them present only once. Sample: peripheral blood, taken on day 0 of AZD1222 vaccination. The receptors here all came from an adult in good health. The CDR3 runs from the conserved cysteine through the conserved F or W. A D gene is named only where the DNA matches it firmly. Only some rows state a clone size, as once, few, many or a class for expanded clones.

>11|-|TRBJ2-5|-|TRBV20-1
TGCAGTCCTAACTTGGGAGAGACCCAGTACTTC
CSPNLGETQYF
>20|-|TRBJ2-7|-|TRBV27
TGTGCCAGCAGTTTATCCACCGCGGGTAGCGGCGCCCGTCCCTCCTACGAGCAGTACTTC
CASSLSTAGSGARPSYEQYF
>15|-|TRBJ1-2|TRBD1|TRBV19
TGTGCCAGTAGTGACGGGACAGGAGGTAACTATGGCTACACCTTC
CASSDGTGGNYGYTF
>14|once|TRBJ1-2|TRBD1|TRBV18
TGTGCCAGCTCACCCGGGACAGGTCCCTATGGCTACACCTTC
CASSPGTGPYGYTF
>13|-|TRBJ2-7|-|TRBV6-5
TGTGCCAGCAGCCCAACGGCTTTTCGCGAGCAGTACTTC
CASSPTAFREQYF
>17|few|TRBJ2-2|TRBD2|TRBV4-2
TGTGCCAGCAGCCAGAGTCGCGGGAGGGGAAAGGTCGGGGAGCTGTTTTTT
CASSQSRGRGKVGELFF
>16|-|TRBJ1-1|-|TRBV18
TGTGCCAGCTCACCAATCATGAGGGGGGAAGACACTGAAGCTTTCTTT
CASSPIMRGEDTEAFF
>15|-|TRBJ1-6|-|TRBV28
TGTGCCAGCAGTTTACCCCCAGTAGGGAGGTCACCCCTCCACTTT
CASSLPPVGRSPLHF
>14|-|TRBJ2-2|-|TRBV5-1
TGCGCCAGCGTTCCGGGACCCCCCACCGGGGAGCTGTTTTTT
CASVPGPPTGELFF
>13|-|TRBJ1-2|-|TRBV19
TGTGCCCCCCCGCTGGGATTCAGCTATGGCTACACCTTC
CAPPLGFSYGYTF
>17|-|TRBJ1-2|-|TRBV18
TGTGCCAGCTCACCCCGGACAGTAGACGTATCCGGCTATGGCTACACCTTC
CASSPRTVDVSGYGYTF
>11|-|TRBJ2-7|-|TRBV7-2
TGTGCCAGCAGCCGGGCGTACGAGCAGTACTTC
CASSRAYEQYF
>13|-|TRBJ1-5|-|TRBV28
TGTGCCAGCAGTTTATTTAAAGGTCAGCCCCAGCATTTT
CASSLFKGQPQHF
>14|-|TRBJ1-1|-|TRBV5-1
TGCGCCAGCAGCTTGGGAGGCAGATACACTGAAGCTTTCTTT
CASSLGGRYTEAFF
>12|once|TRBJ1-1|-|TRBV27
TGTGCCAGCAGAATGGGATTGAATGAAGCTTTCTTT
CASRMGLNEAFF
>16|once|TRBJ2-1|TRBD2|TRBV10-2
TGCGCCAGCACCAGGACTAGCGGGAGTACCTTGAATGAGCAGTTCTTC
CASTRTSGSTLNEQFF
>15|-|TRBJ1-2|-|TRBV18
TGTGCCAGCTCACGAGGGGTGAATTCTAACTATGGCTACACCTTC
CASSRGVNSNYGYTF
>15|-|TRBJ2-3|-|TRBV6-6
TGTGCCAGCACCCCCAATAGTCTAGCGTCCGATACGCAGTATTTT
CASTPNSLASDTQYF
>13|-|TRBJ1-1|-|TRBV29-1
TGCAGCGCACAGCGCACAGAGAACACTGAAGCTTTCTTT
CSAQRTENTEAFF
>14|-|TRBJ1-1|TRBD1|TRBV6-5
TGTGCCAGCGTCCCGGACAGGGTGAGGACTGAAGCTTTCTTT
CASVPDRVRTEAFF
>17|-|TRBJ2-7|TRBD2|TRBV11-3
TGTGCCAGCAGCTTAGATCCCGAACTAGCGTTCACCTACGAGCAGTACTTC
CASSLDPELAFTYEQYF
>15|-|TRBJ2-7|TRBD2|TRBV18
TGTGCCAGCTCACCGTTAGCGGGAGAAAGAGGCGAGCAGTACTTC
CASSPLAGERGEQYF
>15|-|TRBJ2-1|TRBD2|TRBV6-2/TRBV6-3
TGTGCCAGCAGTTACCGAGCGGGAGTACGGAATGAGCAGTTCTTC
CASSYRAGVRNEQFF
>16|-|TRBJ2-7|TRBD2|TRBV18
TGTGCCAGCTCACCGTTCACTAGCGGGAGGGCCTACGAGCAGTACTTC
CASSPFTSGRAYEQYF
>12|many|TRBJ2-5|-|TRBV5-1
TGCGCCAGCAGCCCAGACTGGGCTGGGAAGTACTTC
CASSPDWAGKYF
>16|few|TRBJ1-6|-|TRBV7-9
TGTGCCAGCAGTCTAGCCGGAGGCACGAATAATTCACCCCTCCACTTT
CASSLAGGTNNSPLHF
>14|once|TRBJ1-1|TRBD1|TRBV19
TGTGCCAGTAGTACCCGACAGGGGGGGACTGAAGCTTTCTTT
CASSTRQGGTEAFF
>14|-|TRBJ2-5|-|TRBV6-5
TGTGCCAGCAGTTACTTCTCCGCCGGGGAGACCCAGTACTTC
CASSYFSAGETQYF
>18|-|TRBJ1-6|TRBD1|TRBV28
TGTGCCAGCAGTTTATGGCCGGTAAGCAGGACAGGGAATTCACCCCTCCACTTT
CASSLWPVSRTGNSPLHF
>14|-|TRBJ2-5|-|TRBV11-2
TGTGCCAGCAGCTTCTCCGGGAGACAAGAGACCCAGTACTTC
CASSFSGRQETQYF
>16|few|TRBJ1-2|-|TRBV18
TGTGCCAGCTCACCACGGGGGATTGGGGCCCTCAGTGGCTACACCTTC
CASSPRGIGALSGYTF
>16|-|TRBJ2-3|-|TRBV19
TGTGCCAGCAAAAGGACGGACGCCCCCTACACAGATACGCAGTATTTT
CASKRTDAPYTDTQYF
>15|-|TRBJ2-6|TRBD2|TRBV19
TGTGCCAGTAGTATCGGGGGGTCCGGGGCCAACGTCCTGACTTTC
CASSIGGSGANVLTF
>13|-|TRBJ1-1|TRBD1|TRBV5-1
TGCGCCAGCAGTTGGACAGGGCCGACCGAAGCTTTCTTT
CASSWTGPTEAFF
>13|-|TRBJ1-5|-|TRBV4-1
TGCGCCAGCAGCCAAGCAGGGGCTCAGCCCCAGCATTTT
CASSQAGAQPQHF
>13|once|TRBJ2-5|-|TRBV7-3
TGTGCCAGCAGCGGAACCTTACAAGAGACCCAGTACTTC
CASSGTLQETQYF
>14|-|TRBJ2-1|-|TRBV11-2
TGTGCCAGCAGCTTAGGGCTAGCCCCAGGGGAGCAGTTCTTC
CASSLGLAPGEQFF
>14|-|TRBJ2-3|TRBD2|TRBV2
TGTGCCAGCAGGGCCCGACTAGCACTTGATACGCAGTATTTT
CASRARLALDTQYF
>14|-|TRBJ2-2|-|TRBV18
TGTGCCAGCTCACCACTACTGAACACCGGGGAGCTGTTTTTT
CASSPLLNTGELFF
>14|-|TRBJ2-1|TRBD1|TRBV11-2
TGTGCCAGCAGCCCAGGGACAGGGCGCAATGAGCAGTTCTTC
CASSPGTGRNEQFF
>12|few|TRBJ2-7|-|TRBV11-2
TGTGCCAGCAGCTCCCAGGGTCGCGAGCAGTACTTC
CASSSQGREQYF
>13|-|TRBJ1-1|TRBD1|TRBV6-5
TGTGCCACCCTCGGACAGGTGAACACTGAAGCTTTCTTT
CATLGQVNTEAFF